This record covers a single TCR beta chain. Its antigen is not identified. Here immunoSEQ multiplex PCR was the method, and the copy in TCRdb shows in-frame clones only, minus some. The data show 150,000 or so clones, just over 90% seen once. Trimming pared 3 bases from V and 4 bases from J, leaving 12 bases between. The germline CDR1 and CDR2 sequences are KGHSH and LQKENI. The CDR3 is made up of 15 amino acids. This sample was included in a study of T cell responses to AZD1222 COVID-19 vaccine. Study conclusions and caveats: Of the AZD1222 recipients, only five to seven were seropositive at baseline. All repertoire sampling was performed exclusively after the peak T cell response.

The source was peripheral blood, collected on day 0 of AZD1222 vaccination. The sequence was obtained from an adult in good health. The V and J genes are TRBV18 and TRBJ1-4; D not certain. The CDR3 loop is CASSPQRRINEKLFF. CDR3 DNA sequence: TGTGCCAGCTCACCGCAAAGGAGAATTAATGAAAAACTGTTTTTT.